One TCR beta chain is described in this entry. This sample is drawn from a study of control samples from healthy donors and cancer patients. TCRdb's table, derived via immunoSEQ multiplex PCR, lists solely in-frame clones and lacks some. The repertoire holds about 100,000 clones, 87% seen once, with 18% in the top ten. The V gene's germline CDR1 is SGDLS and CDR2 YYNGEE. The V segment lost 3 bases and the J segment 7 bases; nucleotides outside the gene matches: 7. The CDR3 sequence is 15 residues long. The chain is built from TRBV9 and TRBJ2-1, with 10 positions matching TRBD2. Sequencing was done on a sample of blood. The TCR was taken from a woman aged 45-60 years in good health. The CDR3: CASSAYSGGANEQFF. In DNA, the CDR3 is TGTGCCAGCAGCGCCTACAGCGGGGGGGCAAATGAGCAGTTCTTC. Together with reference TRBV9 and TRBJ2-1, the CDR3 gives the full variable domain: DSGVTQTPKHLITATGQRVTLRCSPRSGDLSVYWYQQSLDQGLQFLIQYYNGEERAKGNILERFSAQQFPDLHSELNLSSLELGDSALYFCASSAYSGGANEQFFGPGTRLTVL.